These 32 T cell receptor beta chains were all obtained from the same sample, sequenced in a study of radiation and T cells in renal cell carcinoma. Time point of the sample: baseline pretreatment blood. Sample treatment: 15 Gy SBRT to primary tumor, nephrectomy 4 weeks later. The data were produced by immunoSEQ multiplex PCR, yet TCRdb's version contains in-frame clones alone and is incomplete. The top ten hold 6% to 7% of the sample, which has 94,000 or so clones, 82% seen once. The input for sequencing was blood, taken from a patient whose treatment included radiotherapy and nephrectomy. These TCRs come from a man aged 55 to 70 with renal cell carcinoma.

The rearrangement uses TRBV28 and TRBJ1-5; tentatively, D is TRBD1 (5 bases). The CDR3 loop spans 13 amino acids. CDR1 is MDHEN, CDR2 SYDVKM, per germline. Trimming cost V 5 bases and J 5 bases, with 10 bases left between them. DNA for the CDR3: TGTGCCAGCAGTCTCAGGGTTGATCAGCCCCAGCATTTT. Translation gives CASSLRVDQPQHF.

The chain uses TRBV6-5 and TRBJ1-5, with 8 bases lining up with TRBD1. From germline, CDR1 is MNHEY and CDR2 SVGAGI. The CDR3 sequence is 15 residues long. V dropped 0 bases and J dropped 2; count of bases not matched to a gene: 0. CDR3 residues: CASSYSQGGNQPQHF. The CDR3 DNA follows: TGTGCCAGCAGTTACTCACAGGGGGGCAATCAGCCCCAGCATTTT.

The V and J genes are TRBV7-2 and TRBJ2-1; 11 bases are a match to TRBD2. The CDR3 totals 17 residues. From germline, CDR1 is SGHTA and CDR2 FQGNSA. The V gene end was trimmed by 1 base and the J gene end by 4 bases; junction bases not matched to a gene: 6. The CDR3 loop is CASSLGPGTSGYNEQFF. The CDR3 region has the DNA TGTGCCAGCAGCTTAGGTCCCGGGACTAGCGGTTACAATGAGCAGTTCTTC.

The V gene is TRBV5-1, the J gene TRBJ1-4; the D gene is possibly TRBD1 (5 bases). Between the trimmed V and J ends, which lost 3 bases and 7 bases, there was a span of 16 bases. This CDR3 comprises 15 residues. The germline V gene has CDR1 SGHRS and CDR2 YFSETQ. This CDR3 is CASSSSDGGGEKLFF. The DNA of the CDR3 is TGCGCCAGCAGCTCATCGGACGGGGGAGGTGAAAAACTGTTTTTT.

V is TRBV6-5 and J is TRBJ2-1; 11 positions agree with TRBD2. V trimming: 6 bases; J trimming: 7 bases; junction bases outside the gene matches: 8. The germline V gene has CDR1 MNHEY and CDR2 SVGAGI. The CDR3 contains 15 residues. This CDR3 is CASRPSGRSENEQFF. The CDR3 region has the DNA TGTGCCAGCAGACCTAGCGGGAGGTCGGAGAATGAGCAGTTCTTC.

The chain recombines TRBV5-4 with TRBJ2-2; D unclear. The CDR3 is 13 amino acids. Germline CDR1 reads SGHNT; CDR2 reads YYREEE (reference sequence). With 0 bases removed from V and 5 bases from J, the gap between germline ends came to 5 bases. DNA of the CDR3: TGTGCCAGCAGCTTGGATGGGACCGGGGAGCTGTTTTTT. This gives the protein CASSLDGTGELFF.

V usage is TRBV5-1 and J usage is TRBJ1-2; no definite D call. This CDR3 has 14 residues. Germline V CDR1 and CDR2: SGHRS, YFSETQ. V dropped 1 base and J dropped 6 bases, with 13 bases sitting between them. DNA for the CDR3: TGCGCCAGCAGCTTGAGAGGCCAGGCCAATGGCTACACCTTC. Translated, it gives CASSLRGQANGYTF. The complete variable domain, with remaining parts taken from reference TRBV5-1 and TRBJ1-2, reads KAGVTQTPRYLIKTRGQQVTLSCSPISGHRSVSWYQQTPGQGLQFLFEYFSETQRNKGNFPGRFSGRQFSNSRSEMNVSTLELGDSALYLCASSLRGQANGYTFGSGTRLTVV.

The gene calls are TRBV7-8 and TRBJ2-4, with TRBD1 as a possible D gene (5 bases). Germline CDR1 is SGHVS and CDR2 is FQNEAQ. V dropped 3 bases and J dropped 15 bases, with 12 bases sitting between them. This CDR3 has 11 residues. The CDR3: CASSLNDRRYF. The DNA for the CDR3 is TGTGCCAGCAGCTTGAACGACAGAAGGTACTTC.

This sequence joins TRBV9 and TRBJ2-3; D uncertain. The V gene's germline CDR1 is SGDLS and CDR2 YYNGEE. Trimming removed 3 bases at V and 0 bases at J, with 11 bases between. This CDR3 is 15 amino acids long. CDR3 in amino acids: CASSGPVVSTDTQYF. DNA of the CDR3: TGTGCCAGCAGCGGCCCAGTAGTAAGCACAGATACGCAGTATTTT.

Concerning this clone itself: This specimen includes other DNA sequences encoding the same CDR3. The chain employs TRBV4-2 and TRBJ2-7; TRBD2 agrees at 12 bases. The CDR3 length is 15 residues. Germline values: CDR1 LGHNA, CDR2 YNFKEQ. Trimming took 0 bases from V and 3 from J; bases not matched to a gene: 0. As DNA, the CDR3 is TGTGCCAGCAGCCAAGAGACTAGCGGGAGCTACGAGCAGTACTTC. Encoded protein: CASSQETSGSYEQYF.

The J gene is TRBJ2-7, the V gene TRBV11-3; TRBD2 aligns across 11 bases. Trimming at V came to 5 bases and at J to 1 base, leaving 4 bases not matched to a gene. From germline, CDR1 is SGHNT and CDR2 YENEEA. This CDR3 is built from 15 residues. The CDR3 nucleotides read TGTGCCAGCAGCCCCGGGACTAGCGGATCCTACGAGCAGTACTTC. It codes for CASSPGTSGSYEQYF.

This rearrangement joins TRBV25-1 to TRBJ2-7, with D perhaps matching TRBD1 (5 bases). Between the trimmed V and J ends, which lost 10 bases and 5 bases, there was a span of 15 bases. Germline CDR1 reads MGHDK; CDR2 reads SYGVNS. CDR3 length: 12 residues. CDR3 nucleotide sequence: TGTGCCAATGACAGAGAAGGTAACGAGCAGTACTTC. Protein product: CANDREGNEQYF.

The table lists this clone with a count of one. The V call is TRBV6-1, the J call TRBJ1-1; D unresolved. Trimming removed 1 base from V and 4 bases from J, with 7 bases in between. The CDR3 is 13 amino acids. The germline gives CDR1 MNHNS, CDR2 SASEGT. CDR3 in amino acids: CASSEVSPTEAFF. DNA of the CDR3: TGTGCCAGCAGTGAAGTTTCCCCCACTGAAGCTTTCTTT.

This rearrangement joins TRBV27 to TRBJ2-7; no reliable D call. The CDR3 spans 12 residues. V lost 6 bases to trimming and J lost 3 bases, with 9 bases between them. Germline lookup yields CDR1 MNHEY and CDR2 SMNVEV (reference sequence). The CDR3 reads CASSRTRYEQYF. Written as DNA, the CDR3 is TGTGCCAGCAGCCGCACCCGCTACGAGCAGTACTTC.

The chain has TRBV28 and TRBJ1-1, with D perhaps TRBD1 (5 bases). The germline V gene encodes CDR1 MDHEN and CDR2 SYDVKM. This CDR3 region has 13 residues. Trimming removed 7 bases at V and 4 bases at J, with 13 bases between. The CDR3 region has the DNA TGTGCCAGCATTCTACAGGTAGGCACTGAAGCTTTCTTT. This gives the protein CASILQVGTEAFF.

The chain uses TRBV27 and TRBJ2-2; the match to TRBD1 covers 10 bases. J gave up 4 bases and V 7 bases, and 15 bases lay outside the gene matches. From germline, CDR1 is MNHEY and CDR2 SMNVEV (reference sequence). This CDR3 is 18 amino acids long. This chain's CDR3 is CASTHPFDGTGVTGELFF. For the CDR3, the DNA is TGTGCCAGCACCCATCCTTTTGACGGGACAGGGGTCACCGGGGAGCTGTTTTTT.

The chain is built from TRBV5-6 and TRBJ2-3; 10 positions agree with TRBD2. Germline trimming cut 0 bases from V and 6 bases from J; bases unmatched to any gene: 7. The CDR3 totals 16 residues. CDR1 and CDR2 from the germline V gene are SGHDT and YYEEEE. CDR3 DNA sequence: TGTGCCAGCAGCTTGGTGACTAGCGGGTACAGGGATACGCAGTATTTT. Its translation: CASSLVTSGYRDTQYF.

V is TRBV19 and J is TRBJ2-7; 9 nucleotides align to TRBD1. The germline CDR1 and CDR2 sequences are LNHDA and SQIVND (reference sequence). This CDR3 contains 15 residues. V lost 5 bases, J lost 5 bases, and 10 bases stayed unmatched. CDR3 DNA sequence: TGTGCCAGTAGTCCCCGGGGACAGGGTCTTAACGAGCAGTACTTC. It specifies CASSPRGQGLNEQYF. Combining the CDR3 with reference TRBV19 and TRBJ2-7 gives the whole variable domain DGGITQSPKYLFRKEGQNVTLSCEQNLNHDAMYWYRQDPGQGLRLIYYSQIVNDFQKGDIAEGYSVSREKKESFPLTVTSAQKNPTAFYLCASSPRGQGLNEQYFGPGTRLTVT.

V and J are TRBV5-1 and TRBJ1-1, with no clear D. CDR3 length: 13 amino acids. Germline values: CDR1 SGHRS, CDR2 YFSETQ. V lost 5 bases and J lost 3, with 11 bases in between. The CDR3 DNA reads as TGCGCCAGCAGTCTCGACACCGACACTGAAGCTTTCTTT. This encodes CASSLDTDTEAFF.

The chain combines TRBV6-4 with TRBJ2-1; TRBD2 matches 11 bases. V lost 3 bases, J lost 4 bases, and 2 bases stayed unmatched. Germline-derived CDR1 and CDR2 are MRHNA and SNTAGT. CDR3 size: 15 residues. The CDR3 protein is CASSDRTSGYNEQFF. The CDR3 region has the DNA TGTGCCAGCAGTGATCGGACTAGCGGGTACAATGAGCAGTTCTTC.

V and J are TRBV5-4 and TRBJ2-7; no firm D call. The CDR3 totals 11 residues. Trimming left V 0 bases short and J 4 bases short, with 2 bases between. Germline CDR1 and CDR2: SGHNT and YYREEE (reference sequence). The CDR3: CASSLGYEQYF. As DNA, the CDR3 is TGTGCCAGCAGCTTGGGTTACGAGCAGTACTTC.

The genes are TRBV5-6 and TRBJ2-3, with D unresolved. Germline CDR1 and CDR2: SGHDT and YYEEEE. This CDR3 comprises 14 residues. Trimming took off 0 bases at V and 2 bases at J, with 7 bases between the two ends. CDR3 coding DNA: TGTGCCAGCAGCTTGGGATTTACCACAGATACGCAGTATTTT. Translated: CASSLGFTTDTQYF.

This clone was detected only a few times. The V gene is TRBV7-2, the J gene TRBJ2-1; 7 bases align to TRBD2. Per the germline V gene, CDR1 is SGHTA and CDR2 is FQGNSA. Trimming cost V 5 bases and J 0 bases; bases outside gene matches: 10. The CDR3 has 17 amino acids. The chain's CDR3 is CASSPRGRESSYNEQFF. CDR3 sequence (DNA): TGTGCCAGCAGCCCTCGGGGGAGGGAGAGCTCCTACAATGAGCAGTTCTTC.

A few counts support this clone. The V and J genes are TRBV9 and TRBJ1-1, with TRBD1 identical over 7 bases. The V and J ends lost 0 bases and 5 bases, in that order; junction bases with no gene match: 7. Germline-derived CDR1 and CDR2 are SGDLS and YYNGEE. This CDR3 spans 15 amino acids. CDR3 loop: CASSVGGQESTEAFF. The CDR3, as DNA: TGTGCCAGCAGCGTAGGAGGACAGGAGTCGACTGAAGCTTTCTTT.

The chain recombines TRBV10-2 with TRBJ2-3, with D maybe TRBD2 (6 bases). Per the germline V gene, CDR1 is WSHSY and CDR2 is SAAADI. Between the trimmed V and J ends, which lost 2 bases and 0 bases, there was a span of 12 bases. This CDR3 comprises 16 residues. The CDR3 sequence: CASSEPRDLSTDTQYF. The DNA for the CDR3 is TGCGCCAGCAGTGAGCCAAGGGACTTAAGCACAGATACGCAGTATTTT.

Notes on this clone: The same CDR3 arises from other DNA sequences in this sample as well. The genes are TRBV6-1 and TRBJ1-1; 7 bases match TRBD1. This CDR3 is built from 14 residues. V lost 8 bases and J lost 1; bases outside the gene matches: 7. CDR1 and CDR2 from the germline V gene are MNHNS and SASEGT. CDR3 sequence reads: CASASRTGNTEAFF. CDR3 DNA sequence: TGTGCCAGCGCTAGCCGGACAGGGAACACTGAAGCTTTCTTT.

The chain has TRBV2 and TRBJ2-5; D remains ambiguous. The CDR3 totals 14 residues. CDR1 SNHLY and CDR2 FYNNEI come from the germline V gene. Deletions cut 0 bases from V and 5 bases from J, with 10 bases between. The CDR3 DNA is TGTGCCAGCAGTGAAGCAGGGATTGGGGAGACCCAGTACTTC. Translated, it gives CASSEAGIGETQYF.

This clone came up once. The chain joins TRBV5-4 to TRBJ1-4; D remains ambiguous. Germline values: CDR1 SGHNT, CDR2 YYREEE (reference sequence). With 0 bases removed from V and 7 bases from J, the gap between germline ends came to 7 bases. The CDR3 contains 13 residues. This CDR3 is CASSLDGGEKLFF. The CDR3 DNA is TGTGCCAGCAGCTTGGATGGAGGTGAAAAACTGTTTTTT.

CDR3 bases: TGTGCCAGCAGCCCGCGACCGGGACAGGGGGCGTTCGGCTATGGCTACACCTTC. Protein sequence: CASSPRPGQGAFGYGYTF. V and J are TRBV11-2 and TRBJ1-2; TRBD1 matches at 12 bases. This CDR3 is built from 18 residues. CDR1 SGHAT and CDR2 FQNNGV come from the germline V gene. J gave up 4 bases and V 5 bases, and 14 bases lay outside the gene matches.

The CDR3 nucleotides read TGTGCCAGCACCCAGGGTAATGAAAAACTGTTTTTT. This translates into CASTQGNEKLFF. The chain uses TRBV28 and TRBJ1-4, with D maybe TRBD1 (5 bases). Germline lookup yields CDR1 MDHEN and CDR2 SYDVKM. The CDR3 consists of 12 residues. Between the trimmed V and J ends, which lost 7 bases and 4 bases, there was a span of 7 bases.

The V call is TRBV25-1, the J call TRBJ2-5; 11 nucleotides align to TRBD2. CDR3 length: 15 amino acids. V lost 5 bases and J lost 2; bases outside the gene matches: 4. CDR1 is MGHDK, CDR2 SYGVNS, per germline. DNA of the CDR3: TGTGCCAGCAGTCTTAGCGGGGGGGGGCAAGAGACCCAGTACTTC. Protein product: CASSLSGGGQETQYF.

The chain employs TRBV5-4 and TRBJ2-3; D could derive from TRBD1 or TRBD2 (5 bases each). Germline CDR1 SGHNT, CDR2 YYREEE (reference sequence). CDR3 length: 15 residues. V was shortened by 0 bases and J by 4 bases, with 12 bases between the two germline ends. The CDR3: CASSLDWGSADTQYF. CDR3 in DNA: TGTGCCAGCAGCTTGGACTGGGGGTCAGCAGATACGCAGTATTTT.